Given below is one T cell receptor beta chain in context. Method: immunoSEQ multiplex PCR; TCRdb's copy keeps in-frame clones and lacks some. The profile shows 150,000 to 200,000 clones, about 81% of them singletons. The CDR3 sequence is 12 residues long. V lost 6 bases to trimming and J lost 7 bases, with 12 bases between them. Germline V gene lookup returns CDR1 MNHEY and CDR2 SVGAGI. While infection was still active, Seattle patients were enrolled and then followed longitudinally. The data stem from a study of blood T cell repertoires in COVID-19. Study-wide context: T cells, B-cell-depleted T cells, or PBMCs supplied cDNA or gDNA.

The chain joins TRBV6-5 to TRBJ2-5, with D possibly being TRBD2 (5 bases). The TCR was taken from an elderly woman with COVID-19, enrolled during active disease. The material sequenced was peripheral blood. CDR3 protein: CASRGRGRTQYF. In DNA, the CDR3 is TGTGCCAGCAGGGGGAGAGGGAGGACCCAGTACTTC.